This TCR beta chain was identified during a study of T cells in Graves' hyperthyroidism and ophthalmopathy. What was amplified from RNA transcripts were TCR beta CDR3 regions. First-round RT-PCR of the TCR CDR3 relied on the HTBI primer set. Using its own MiXCR run on the multiplex PCR reads, TCRdb lists one record per CDR3 protein. The sample holds around 290,000 distinct CDR3 sequences, roughly 13% seen once. This clonotype was counted between two and nine times. This receptor was identified in a woman aged 25 to 39 with Graves' hyperthyroidism that later progressed to Graves' ophthalmopathy. The material sequenced was blood.

Here the CDR3 reads CASSETSNTEAFF. The CDR3 DNA sequence: TGTGCCAGTAGCGAGACCTCGAACACTGAAGCTTTCTTT. The rearrangement links TRBV19 to TRBJ1-1; D unresolved. Germline V gene sequence: CDR1 LNHDA, CDR2 SQIVND (reference sequence). This CDR3 region has 13 residues. V was shortened by 6 bases and J by 1 base, with 9 bases between the two germline ends.